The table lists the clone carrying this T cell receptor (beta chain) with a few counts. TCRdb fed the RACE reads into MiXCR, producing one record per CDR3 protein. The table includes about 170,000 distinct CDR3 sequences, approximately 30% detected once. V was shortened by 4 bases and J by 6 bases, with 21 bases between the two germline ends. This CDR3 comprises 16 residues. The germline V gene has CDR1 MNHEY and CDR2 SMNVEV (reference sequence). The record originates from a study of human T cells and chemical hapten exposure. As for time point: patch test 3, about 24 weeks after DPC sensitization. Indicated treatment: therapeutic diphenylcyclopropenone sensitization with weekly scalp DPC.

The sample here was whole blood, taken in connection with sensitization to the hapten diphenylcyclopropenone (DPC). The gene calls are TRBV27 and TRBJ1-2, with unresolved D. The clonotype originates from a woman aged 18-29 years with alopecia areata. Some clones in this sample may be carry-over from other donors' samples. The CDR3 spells CASSSSSDAVLHGYTF. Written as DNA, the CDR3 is TGTGCCAGCAGTTCATCCTCCGACGCGGTACTGCATGGCTACACCTTC.